This record covers a single TCR beta chain. Its antigen is currently not known. Per-base quality was not reported, and no clone a single base away is much larger than it. This sample is part of a study of blood T cell repertoires in COVID-19 (dated by TCRdb to the early 2020s). Background on the whole study: Samples covering the acute and convalescent phases of COVID-19 were provided by collaborators in the United States, Italy and Spain. The prospective study material was composed of cDNA or gDNA derived from T cells, B-cell-depleted T cells, or PBMCs. Deeply sampled blood TCRbeta repertoires from subjects exposed to, actively infected with, or recovered from COVID-19 were included in the dataset. The repertoires were released in a freely available public database meant as a resource for research on the immune response to SARS-CoV-2. Samples came from the ongoing ImmuneRACE study (first 160 participants) plus 1,254 subjects from 6 global collaborators. A de-identified subject ID, COVID-19 status, age in years and sex were almost always included in the sample metadata. HLA class I and class II types, where available, came from metadata supplied by the sample provider rather than from assay-based typing.

In Seattle, one collaborating source enrolled patients while the infection was active and tracked those patients longitudinally over the course of disease. Each collaborating institution followed its own protocols to collect whole blood in K2EDTA tubes. For TCRbeta analysis, collaborators shipped samples in one of three forms: frozen whole blood, isolated PBMCs, or DNA extracted from either of those sample types. The immunoSEQ Assay, a bias-controlled multiplex PCR, was used to amplify TCRbeta CDR3 regions from genomic DNA. In the original analysis: Within the assay, amplification of reference gene primers was used to estimate how many nucleated cells each sample contained. Sequence reads were collapsed and filtered to measure the absolute abundance of every unique TCRbeta CDR3 rearrangement. For each sample, productive Simpson clonality was calculated as the square root of Simpson's diversity index across productive rearrangements. The table comes from immuneACCESS by way of TCRdb, which keeps in-frame sequences with V and J called. Part of the clones is missing from these tables; in studies checked, under half for an unresolved V gene and the rest for unknown reasons. The V and J calls and clone size come from that table; D and trimming were worked out from the DNA. For this sample there are some 330,000 clones; over 85% appear just once. The ten largest clones add up to less than 2% of the sample.

The CDR3 contains 15 residues, cysteine and phenylalanine counted. The read is trimmed to its CDR3 DNA, 45 bases read in frame from base 1. V and J lose 0 bases and 5 bases, and a span of 12 bases separates them. As encoded in the germline V gene (reference sequence), CDR1 is SGHKS while CDR2 is YYEKEE. General findings and caveats noted by the study authors: Clinical and demographic metadata were provided uncurated, with the amount varying by source and participant.

This TCR was sampled from a woman in her 30s with COVID-19, enrolled during active disease. The sequenced material came from peripheral blood. The V and J segments used are TRBV5-5 and TRBJ2-1; the D gene is perhaps TRBD2, on 7 matching bases. The CDR3 sequence is CASSLAAGAHNEQFF. The DNA sequence reads TGTGCCAGCAGCTTGGCCGCGGGGGCACACAATGAGCAGTTCTTC.